Following are 18 T cell receptor beta chains from one sample sequenced in a study of cytomegalovirus exposure and HLA in healthy donors. PCR used 60 Vbeta primers and 13 Jbeta primers. Assay used: immunoSEQ multiplex PCR; TCRdb lists only in-frame clones, some missing. This sample carries roughly 80,000 clones, with approximately 0.63% going to the ten biggest clones. The sequenced sample consisted of PBMCs. All receptors come from a man in his forties or fifties in good health and CMV-seronegative.

V and J are TRBV19 and TRBJ2-7; D is perhaps TRBD1 (6 bases). Per the germline V gene, CDR1 is LNHDA and CDR2 is SQIVND (reference sequence). CDR3 length: 14 residues. Trimming cost V 9 bases and J 2 bases, with 17 bases left between them. The CDR3 sequence is CARTGILKPYEQYF. Written as DNA, the CDR3 is TGTGCCAGAACAGGGATACTCAAACCCTACGAGCAGTACTTC.

The genes are TRBV7-9 and TRBJ2-5, with a weak D call TRBD2 (5 bases). Germline lookup yields CDR1 SEHNR and CDR2 FQNEAQ (reference sequence). The V end lost 5 bases, the J end lost 1 base, and 17 bases lay between the germline ends. The CDR3 length is 16 residues. The CDR3 coding sequence is TGTGCCAGCAGCCCTCGGAGGCTTAGGATCCAAGAGACCCAGTACTTC. Protein sequence: CASSPRRLRIQETQYF.

Worth noting for this clone: The sample contains more than one DNA sequence encoding this CDR3. The J gene is TRBJ1-5, the V gene TRBV19; a weak D match, TRBD1 (5 bases). Germline lookup yields CDR1 LNHDA and CDR2 SQIVND (reference sequence). This CDR3 contains 15 residues. With 3 bases removed from V and 2 bases from J, the gap between germline ends came to 11 bases. The CDR3 sequence is CASSIGGGGNQPQHF. Written as DNA, the CDR3 is TGTGCCAGTAGTATTGGGGGGGGTGGCAATCAGCCCCAGCATTTT.

The rearrangement joins TRBV7-9 to TRBJ2-7, with D possibly matching TRBD2 (6 bases). Germline CDR1 reads SEHNR; CDR2 reads FQNEAQ (reference sequence). V was pared by 2 bases and J by 1 base, with 21 bases between. CDR3 length: 18 amino acids. In nucleotides, the CDR3 is TGTGCCAGCAGCTTATTACGGTCGACATCGGGGACTTCCTACGAGCAGTACTTC. This encodes CASSLLRSTSGTSYEQYF. The variable domain in full, with the rest retrieved from reference TRBV7-9 and TRBJ2-7, is DTGVSQNPRHKITKRGQNVTFRCDPISEHNRLYWYRQTLGQGPEFLTYFQNEAQLEKSRLLSDRFSAERPKGSFSTLEIQRTEQGDSAMYLCASSLLRSTSGTSYEQYFGPGTRLTVT.

This chain connects TRBV7-2 to TRBJ1-2; D unclear. This CDR3 region has 13 residues. Germline assignment: CDR1 SGHTA and CDR2 FQGNSA. Trimming removed 2 bases from V and 7 bases from J, with 11 bases in between. CDR3: CASSLQDLVGYTF. CDR3 nucleotides: TGTGCCAGCAGCTTACAGGATTTGGTTGGCTACACCTTC.

This chain connects TRBV5-8 to TRBJ1-2; 11 bases agree with TRBD1. The CDR3 is 17 residues long. With V trimmed by 0 bases and J by 7 bases, 11 bases remained unmatched. Per germline, CDR1 SGHTS and CDR2 YDEGEE. This chain's CDR3 is CASSLDSAGTGGTGYTF. In DNA, the CDR3 is TGTGCCAGCAGCTTGGACTCGGCCGGGACAGGGGGGACTGGCTACACCTTC. The complete variable domain, with remaining parts taken from reference TRBV5-8 and TRBJ1-2, reads EAGVTQSPTHLIKTRGQQATLRCSPISGHTSVYWYQQALGLGLQFLLWYDEGEERNRGNFPPRFSGRQFPNYSSELNVNALELEDSALYLCASSLDSAGTGGTGYTFGSGTRLTVV.

This CDR3 reads CAWSEPNSPLHF. CDR3 nucleotides: TGTGCCTGGAGTGAGCCTAATTCACCCCTCCACTTT. V gene TRBV30 combines with J gene TRBJ1-6; D gene ambiguous. The CDR3 covers 12 residues. Trimming took 1 base from V and 6 from J, leaving 4 bases between them. Per germline, CDR1 GTSNPN and CDR2 SVGIG (reference sequence).

The chain carries TRBV18 and TRBJ1-5, with D unclear. The CDR3 runs 12 residues. Looked up from germline, CDR1 is KGHSH and CDR2 is LQKENI. The ends were cut back, 3 bases at V and 3 bases at J, with 3 bases in the middle. CDR3 DNA: TGTGCCAGCTCACCCTACAATCAGCCCCAGCATTTT. Protein: CASSPYNQPQHF. Filled out from reference TRBV18 and TRBJ1-5, the complete variable domain reads NAGVMQNPRHLVRRRGQEARLRCSPMKGHSHVYWYRQLPEEGLKFMVYLQKENIIDESGMPKERFSAEFPKEGPSILRIQQVVRGDSAAYFCASSPYNQPQHFGDGTRLSIL.

The chain is built from TRBV7-9 and TRBJ2-7; 10 bases are a match to TRBD2. CDR3 length: 16 amino acids. Germline CDR1 is SEHNR and CDR2 is FQNEAQ (reference sequence). J was trimmed by 3 bases and V by 5 bases; bases with no gene match: 10. DNA of the CDR3: TGTGCCAGCAGCCCAAGAGGACTAGCGGCGGTCTACGAGCAGTACTTC. Protein sequence: CASSPRGLAAVYEQYF.

With regard to this clone: The junction shows a germline mismatch at one end, possibly a read error. J is TRBJ2-5 and V is TRBV7-7; 7 nucleotides match TRBD2. The CDR3 runs to 16 residues. Germline assignment: CDR1 SSHAT and CDR2 FNYEAQ (reference sequence). CDR3 region: CASSPLLAVLQETQYF. DNA of the CDR3: TGTGCTAGCAGCCCGCTGCTAGCGGTCCTCCAAGAGACCCAGTACTTC.

The chain recombines TRBV5-1 with TRBJ2-7; tentatively, D is TRBD1 (6 bases). The CDR3 is 12 residues long. V dropped 4 bases and J dropped 6 bases, with 11 bases sitting between them. Per germline, CDR1 SGHRS and CDR2 YFSETQ. CDR3 nucleotides: TGCGCCAGCAGCCCTACAGGGATCGAGCAGTACTTC. It yields the protein CASSPTGIEQYF.

The chain couples TRBV7-6 to TRBJ1-4, with TRBD1 matching over 9 bases. The V segment lost 6 bases and the J segment 7 bases; nucleotides outside the gene matches: 9. Germline V gene sequence: CDR1 SGHVS, CDR2 FNYEAQ. This CDR3 has 15 residues. The CDR3 bases are TGTGCCAGCAGTGCGAACAGGGGGCGTAGTGAAAAACTGTTTTTT. Translating gives CASSANRGRSEKLFF.

This rearrangement joins TRBV2 to TRBJ2-1; D might be TRBD2 (5 bases). Germline V CDR1 and CDR2: SNHLY, FYNNEI. This CDR3 is built from 13 residues. Trimming pared 7 bases from V and 8 bases from J, leaving 15 bases between. As DNA, the CDR3 is TGTGCCAGCAACGGACGGGGTATTCATGAGCAGTTCTTC. Protein: CASNGRGIHEQFF.

The J gene is TRBJ2-5, the V gene TRBV11-1; 12 bases map to TRBD2. Germline V gene lookup returns CDR1 SGHAT and CDR2 FQDESV (reference sequence). CDR3 size: 19 residues. Unmatched junction bases numbered 13, after V lost 1 base and J lost 4 bases. The CDR3 coding sequence is TGTGCCAGCAGCTTAGACCCCTGGCCTAGCGGGGGGGCAGGAGAGACCCAGTACTTC. This gives the protein CASSLDPWPSGGAGETQYF.

The rearrangement uses TRBV7-6 and TRBJ2-7; TRBD1 matches at 8 bases. J gave up 2 bases and V 0 bases, and 3 bases lay outside the gene matches. Germline CDR1 reads SGHVS; CDR2 reads FNYEAQ. The CDR3 contains 15 residues. For the CDR3, the DNA is TGTGCCAGCAGCTTAGCGATGGGACAGGCCTACGAGCAGTACTTC. Its translation is CASSLAMGQAYEQYF.

The V and J genes are TRBV29-1 and TRBJ2-3, with a tentative D call TRBD1 (5 bases). The CDR3 is 13 residues long. V was cut by 4 bases and J by 1 base, with 9 bases left in between. Germline V lookup: CDR1 SQVTM, CDR2 ANQGSEA. The CDR3 nucleotides read TGCAGCGTTGGGACACCGGGCACAGATACGCAGTATTTT. Encoded protein: CSVGTPGTDTQYF.

Remarks on this clone: The junction differs from germline at one of its ends, possibly a read error. The J gene is TRBJ1-2, the V gene TRBV27; the match to TRBD1 covers 8 bases. The CDR3 extends over 12 amino acids. The V gene's germline CDR1 is MNHEY and CDR2 SMNVEV (reference sequence). The CDR3 loop is CASSLDRELLLF. CDR3 bases: TGTGCCAGCAGTTTGGACAGGGAACTTCTCCTCTTC.

In nucleotides, the CDR3 is TGCGCCAGCAGCCAAGACCGATATCAACCTCCTTTTAGTTCACCCCTCCACTTT. Encoded protein: CASSQDRYQPPFSSPLHF. This chain joins TRBV4-3 and TRBJ1-6, with D hard to call. Germline CDR1 and CDR2: LGHNA and YSLEER. Trimming took 0 bases from V and 9 from J, leaving 21 bases between them. This CDR3 comprises 18 residues.